A single sample gave rise to the 6 T cell receptor beta chains below, sequenced in a study of CD8+ T cells in alopecia areata. RNA, once extracted, was reverse transcribed into cDNA for use as the sequencing template. Data came from immunoSEQ multiplex PCR; TCRdb stores just in-frame clones and leaves some out. There are 150,000 to 200,000 clones in the sample; 60% to 75% occur only once, and 12% to 15% lies in the top ten. Sample treatment: oral pan-JAK inhibitor, 5-10 mg twice daily. The sample consisted of CD4+ T cells sorted from blood, taken at week 24, from a patient treated with tofacitinib. The receptors were gathered from a human donor with alopecia areata.

The chain employs TRBV29-1 and TRBJ2-1; 16 nucleotides align to TRBD2. The CDR3 is made up of 14 amino acids. The junction had 6 bases not matched to a gene; V was cut back by 6 bases and J by 10 bases. Germline-derived CDR1 and CDR2 are SQVTM and ANQGSEA. This CDR3 reads CSVAGTSGGAEQFF. CDR3 sequence (DNA): TGCAGCGTAGCCGGGACTAGCGGGGGGGCAGAGCAGTTCTTC.

The V call is TRBV6-1, the J call TRBJ1-6; D possibly corresponds to TRBD1 (6 bases). CDR3 length: 15 amino acids. Per germline, CDR1 MNHNS and CDR2 SASEGT. Deletions cut 5 bases from V and 5 bases from J, with 13 bases between. The CDR3 loop reads CASSLGGVNNSPLHF. The CDR3 DNA sequence: TGTGCCAGCAGTCTCGGGGGCGTGAATAATTCACCCCTCCACTTT.

This clone was recorded many times. This chain links TRBV19 with TRBJ2-3; perhaps TRBD2 as D (6 bases). Germline values: CDR1 LNHDA, CDR2 SQIVND (reference sequence). The CDR3 is 15 residues long. V lost 6 bases, J lost 0 bases, and 13 bases lay in between. CDR3 coding DNA: TGTGCCAGTAGCCAGACTAGGACTAGCACAGATACGCAGTATTTT. This encodes CASSQTRTSTDTQYF. The entire variable domain, with the rest obtained from reference TRBV19 and TRBJ2-3, is as follows: DGGITQSPKYLFRKEGQNVTLSCEQNLNHDAMYWYRQDPGQGLRLIYYSQIVNDFQKGDIAEGYSVSREKKESFPLTVTSAQKNPTAFYLCASSQTRTSTDTQYFGPGTRLTVL.

The chain recombines TRBV29-1 with TRBJ1-3, with D uncertain. V lost 6 bases to trimming and J lost 2 bases, with 8 bases between them. This CDR3 contains 12 residues. Germline CDR1 SQVTM, CDR2 ANQGSEA. The DNA for the CDR3 is TGCAGCGTGGACGGGGCTGGAAACACCATATATTTT. It yields the protein CSVDGAGNTIYF.

This clone was recorded a few times. The CDR3 DNA is TGTGCCAGCAGAGAGGGACAGACTGGAGACTATGGCTACACCTTC. This translates into CASREGQTGDYGYTF. The chain links TRBV9 to TRBJ1-2, with 7 bases lining up with TRBD1. The germline gives CDR1 SGDLS, CDR2 YYNGEE. With V trimmed by 5 bases and J by 3 bases, 10 bases remained unmatched. CDR3 length: 15 residues.

Here the CDR3 reads CAWGRSYEQYF. In DNA, the CDR3 is TGTGCCTGGGGGCGCTCCTACGAGCAGTACTTC. The chain has TRBV30 and TRBJ2-7; no definite D call. The CDR3 extends over 11 amino acids. The V gene lost 5 bases and the J gene lost 0 bases, with 5 bases spanning the gap. Looked up from germline, CDR1 is GTSNPN and CDR2 is SVGIG (reference sequence).